A selection of T cell receptor beta chains follows, all from one sample in a study of blood T cell repertoires in COVID-19. Profiled with immunoSEQ multiplex PCR; TCRdb holds only in-frame clones, not every one. The sample lists more than 250,000 clones; around nine tenths were seen once. Material: PBMCs or T cells enriched from blood (not recorded which). These receptors all stem from a woman under 30 who had recovered from COVID-19. Both conserved end residues are part of each CDR3. Fields, in order: J gene, clone size, D gene, V gene, CDR3 protein, CDR3 DNA. The D gene is left open where the match is weak. Size tells how often a clone was seen (once, few, many) or the class of an expanded clone, and some rows leave it out.

TRBJ2-7 once . TRBV7-8 CASRLSSHEQYF TGTGCCAGCAGGTTATCCTCCCACGAGCAGTACTTC
TRBJ2-1 . . TRBV9 CASSGIATYNEQFF TGTGCCAGCAGCGGGATAGCGACCTACAATGAGCAGTTCTTC
TRBJ2-7 . . TRBV10-2 CASSEAGQGDHEQYF TGCGCCAGCAGTGAGGCGGGGCAGGGGGACCACGAGCAGTACTTC
TRBJ2-1 few TRBD2 TRBV2 CASTRGRAGNEQFF TGTGCCAGCACTCGAGGGAGGGCCGGCAATGAGCAGTTCTTC
TRBJ1-3 once . TRBV9 CASSVVAQFSGNTIYF TGTGCCAGCAGCGTAGTCGCACAATTCTCTGGAAACACCATATATTTT
TRBJ1-2 . . TRBV5-1 CASSLQTGQYYGYTF TGCGCCAGCAGCTTGCAGACAGGACAGTACTATGGCTACACCTTC
TRBJ1-1 . . TRBV7-2 CASSPLTGVNTEAFF TGTGCCAGCAGCCCATTGACAGGAGTGAACACTGAAGCTTTCTTT
TRBJ1-2 few . TRBV2 CASSEGDTYGYTF TGTGCCAGCAGTGAGGGCGATACATATGGCTACACCTTC
TRBJ1-2 . . TRBV6-1 CASSEVPGQGYGYTF TGTGCCAGCAGTGAGGTTCCGGGACAAGGCTATGGCTACACCTTC
TRBJ1-4 . . TRBV7-6 CASSQNAGSYEKLFF TGTGCCAGCAGCCAGAACGCGGGCAGCTATGAAAAACTGTTTTTT
TRBJ1-4 . . TRBV5-1 CASSVLQGTNEKLFF TGCGCCAGCAGCGTTTTACAGGGAACTAATGAAAAACTGTTTTTT
TRBJ2-7 . . TRBV4-2 CASSQGREPYEQYF TGTGCCAGCAGCCAAGGACGGGAGCCCTACGAGCAGTACTTC
TRBJ2-7 . TRBD2 TRBV5-1 CASSLITSGFYEQYF TGCGCCAGCAGCTTGATCACTAGCGGGTTTTACGAGCAGTACTTC
TRBJ1-1 . TRBD1 TRBV29-1 CSATGGNTEAFF TGCAGCGCGACAGGGGGGAACACTGAAGCTTTCTTT
TRBJ1-1 . . TRBV4-3 CASSQQGLNTEAFF TGCGCCAGCAGCCAGCAGGGCCTGAACACTGAAGCTTTCTTT
TRBJ2-5 . TRBD2 TRBV4-3 CASSHGGLAGEQETQYF TGCGCCAGCAGCCATGGTGGACTAGCGGGGGAGCAAGAGACCCAGTACTTC
TRBJ2-1 . TRBD2 TRBV7-3 CASSLTPARPSGRAGLGYNEQFF TGTGCCAGCAGCTTAACTCCGGCTCGTCCTAGCGGGAGGGCCGGATTAGGGTACAATGAGCAGTTCTTC
TRBJ2-1 . TRBD2 TRBV28 CASRLGLAGHNEQFF TGTGCCAGCAGACTCGGACTAGCGGGACACAATGAGCAGTTCTTC
TRBJ1-5 . TRBD1 TRBV9 CASSAGGGQGDQPQHF TGTGCCAGCAGCGCCGGAGGGGGACAGGGTGATCAGCCCCAGCATTTT
TRBJ1-5 few TRBD1 TRBV11-2 CASSVGQGLSYSQPQHF TGTGCCAGCAGCGTGGGACAGGGATTAAGTTATAGTCAGCCCCAGCATTTT
TRBJ2-5 few . TRBV4-2 CASSQDWGGYQETQYF TGTGCCAGCAGCCAAGATTGGGGCGGCTACCAAGAGACCCAGTACTTC
TRBJ2-1 . . TRBV7-9 CASSFSSYNEQFF TGTGCCAGCAGCTTTTCGAGTTACAATGAGCAGTTCTTC
TRBJ1-2 . . TRBV28 CASTPPGTAGYGYTF TGTGCCAGCACCCCGCCGGGAACGGCAGGCTATGGCTACACCTTC
TRBJ1-2 . TRBD1 TRBV4-1 CASSQGTGVRYGYTF TGCGCCAGCAGCCAAGGGACAGGGGTACGGTATGGCTACACCTTC
TRBJ2-7 . TRBD2 TRBV7-6 CASSLIGGRDYEQYF TGTGCCAGCAGCTTAATCGGCGGGAGGGACTACGAGCAGTACTTC
TRBJ2-1 . . TRBV19 CASSMDREDEQFF TGTGCCAGTAGTATGGACAGAGAGGATGAGCAGTTCTTC
TRBJ1-5 . TRBD1 TRBV19 CASNPPPGGTNQPQHF TGTGCCAGTAACCCTCCCCCAGGGGGGACCAATCAGCCCCAGCATTTT
TRBJ2-1 . . TRBV4-3 CASSQALRSGLQNEQFF TGCGCCAGCAGCCAAGCCCTCCGGAGCGGCCTCCAGAATGAGCAGTTCTTC
TRBJ2-6 . TRBD2 TRBV25-1 CASSEREVKSSGANVLTF TGTGCCAGCAGTGAACGGGAGGTAAAAAGCTCTGGGGCCAACGTCCTGACTTTC
TRBJ2-1 . . TRBV5-1 CASGRYTDTVRVLDEQFF TGCGCCAGCGGCAGATACACAGACACAGTGAGGGTCTTGGATGAGCAGTTCTTC
TRBJ2-1 . . TRBV10-2 CASSESITAGSYNEQFF TGCGCCAGCAGTGAGTCGATTACGGCAGGCTCCTACAATGAGCAGTTCTTC
TRBJ1-2 . TRBD1 TRBV5-1 CASSLAKGAHGYTF TGCGCCAGCAGCTTGGCCAAGGGGGCGCATGGCTACACCTTC
TRBJ2-1 once . TRBV7-2 CASSNNEQFF TGTGCCAGCAGTAACAATGAGCAGTTCTTC
TRBJ2-1 few . TRBV19 CASSMTRENNEQFF TGTGCCAGTAGTATGACTAGAGAGAACAATGAGCAGTTCTTC
TRBJ2-2 . . TRBV6-2/TRBV6-3 CASSWPRTGELFF TGTGCCAGCAGTTGGCCCAGGACCGGGGAGCTGTTTTTT
TRBJ2-3 . TRBD2 TRBV13 CASSLVVSGGTDTQYF TGTGCCAGCAGCTTAGTGGTTAGCGGGGGGACAGATACGCAGTATTTT
TRBJ2-5 . . TRBV5-1 CASSLGLKETQYF TGCGCCAGCAGCTTGGGTCTAAAAGAGACCCAGTACTTC
TRBJ1-6 once TRBD1 TRBV6-5 CASSYRTGDHNSPLHF TGTGCCAGCAGTTACCGGACAGGGGATCATAATTCACCCCTCCACTTT
TRBJ2-3 few TRBD2 TRBV14 CASSQAGTSGSVTDTQYF TGTGCCAGCAGCCAAGCCGGGACTAGCGGGAGTGTAACAGATACGCAGTATTTT
TRBJ1-2 . TRBD1 TRBV7-9 CASSLVGTGALEGYTF TGTGCCAGCAGCTTGGTTGGGACAGGGGCCCTCGAGGGCTACACCTTC
TRBJ2-1 . TRBD1 TRBV15 CATSREGQVGNEQFF TGTGCCACCAGCAGAGAGGGACAGGTGGGCAATGAGCAGTTCTTC
TRBJ2-1 . TRBD1 TRBV6-5 CASSTIRTGEQFF TGTGCCAGCAGTACAATACGGACAGGAGAGCAGTTCTTC
TRBJ1-1 . . TRBV11-2 CASSFLPGTEAFF TGTGCCAGCAGCTTTCTCCCGGGCACTGAAGCTTTCTTT
TRBJ2-4 . TRBD1 TRBV29-1 CSVGQGRQNIQYF TGCAGCGTCGGACAGGGGAGACAAAACATTCAGTACTTC
TRBJ2-7 . . TRBV5-4 CASSFGNTYEQYF TGTGCCAGCAGCTTCGGGAATACCTACGAGCAGTACTTC
TRBJ2-5 . . TRBV7-8 CASSLPRQGGETQYF TGTGCCAGCAGCTTGCCCCGCCAGGGCGGAGAGACCCAGTACTTC
TRBJ2-5 . . TRBV5-1 CASSLGGAREQETQYF TGCGCCAGCAGCTTAGGGGGGGCTCGGGAACAAGAGACCCAGTACTTC
TRBJ1-1 . . TRBV11-3 CASSRGADGQAFF TGTGCCAGCAGCCGGGGGGCGGACGGCCAAGCTTTCTTT
TRBJ1-5 . TRBD1 TRBV11-2 CASSLDTGGEQPQHF TGTGCCAGCAGCTTGGACACAGGGGGAGAACAGCCCCAGCATTTT
TRBJ2-1 . TRBD2 TRBV7-6 CASSLQTSGAYNEQFF TGTGCCAGCAGCTTACAAACTAGCGGAGCCTACAATGAGCAGTTCTTC
TRBJ2-1 . . TRBV6-1 CASSEAPRTQFF TGTGCCAGCAGTGAAGCGCCCCGGACACAGTTCTTC
TRBJ2-7 . . TRBV3-1/TRBV3-2 CASSQGTLAFNEQYF TGTGCCAGCAGCCAAGGAACCCTGGCTTTCAACGAGCAGTACTTC
TRBJ2-1 few TRBD2 TRBV5-4 CASSAGRNEQFF TGTGCCAGCAGCGCCGGGAGGAATGAGCAGTTCTTC
TRBJ2-1 . . TRBV10-3 CAISDLTRGLNEQFF TGTGCCATCAGTGATTTGACTAGGGGGCTGAATGAGCAGTTCTTC
TRBJ2-7 . TRBD2 TRBV20-1 CSASSGKNLYEQYF TGCAGTGCTAGTAGCGGGAAGAATTTGTACGAGCAGTACTTC
TRBJ1-2 . . TRBV9 CASSARAGGFLGGYTF TGTGCCAGCAGCGCGAGGGCAGGAGGGTTTCTCGGGGGCTACACCTTC
TRBJ1-5 few TRBD1 TRBV6-5 CASGTGGQPQHF TGTGCCAGCGGGACAGGGGGTCAGCCCCAGCATTTT
TRBJ1-2 . TRBD1 TRBV29-1 CSVGDSNYGYTF TGCAGCGTTGGGGACAGCAACTATGGCTACACCTTC
TRBJ1-5 . . TRBV14 CASSQAGYLSPQHF TGTGCCAGCAGCCAGGCAGGGTATCTCTCGCCCCAGCATTTT